The sequence of this TCR beta chain was determined in a study of control samples from healthy donors and cancer patients. The CDR3 spans 16 residues. Trimming removed 0 bases from V and 5 bases from J, with 14 bases in between. The germline V gene has CDR1 LNHDA and CDR2 SQIVND (reference sequence). Clones were read by immunoSEQ multiplex PCR, and TCRdb kept only the in-frame ones, dropping some. The repertoire has approximately 190,000 clones, about 89% of them found once; the top ten carry approximately 1.8%. Sequences were obtained from blood. This sequence joins TRBV19 and TRBJ2-1; perhaps TRBD1 as D (5 bases). The TCR was taken from a young man in good health. CDR3 nucleotides: TGTGCCAGTAGTATAGAGTGGGGCCAACGGGACAATGAGCAGTTCTTC. It yields the protein CASSIEWGQRDNEQFF. The full variable domain, rest sourced from reference TRBV19 and TRBJ2-1, is DGGITQSPKYLFRKEGQNVTLSCEQNLNHDAMYWYRQDPGQGLRLIYYSQIVNDFQKGDIAEGYSVSREKKESFPLTVTSAQKNPTAFYLCASSIEWGQRDNEQFFGPGTRLTVL.